This entry lists 12 T cell receptor beta chains sequenced from one sample in a study of blood T cell repertoires in COVID-19. Only in-frame clones appear in the TCRdb table, and some are missing; sequencing was by immunoSEQ multiplex PCR. Of about 150,000 clones detected, 85% to 90% appear once; the ten largest clones hold around 14%. The specimen was peripheral blood. The receptor source for this set is a woman between 35 and 50 years old with acute or convalescent COVID-19.

This clone was seen a single time. The chain recombines TRBV3-1 (or the pseudogene TRBV3-2) with TRBJ2-5; 7 bases are shared with TRBD1. J was trimmed by 1 base and V by 6 bases; bases with no gene match: 8. Germline V lookup: CDR1 LGHDT, CDR2 YNNKEL (reference sequence). This CDR3 is built from 15 residues. In DNA form, the CDR3 reads TGTGCCAGCAGTCGACAGGGACCACCCCAAGAGACCCAGTACTTC. Translating gives CASSRQGPPQETQYF.

The chain joins TRBV2 to TRBJ1-4; TRBD1 is a possible D gene (6 bases). Germline V gene sequence: CDR1 SNHLY, CDR2 FYNNEI. The ends were cut back, 6 bases at V and 0 bases at J, with 17 bases in the middle. This CDR3 region has 17 residues. This CDR3 is CASRPRGGAATNEKLFF. The DNA of the CDR3 is TGTGCCAGCAGACCTAGGGGGGGGGCTGCAACTAATGAAAAACTGTTTTTT.

Concerning this clone itself: One junction end disagrees with the germline gene, perhaps due to a read error. The rearrangement joins TRBV7-7 to TRBJ2-1, with 11 bases aligning to TRBD1. The CDR3 loop spans 15 amino acids. CDR1 is SSHAT and CDR2 is FNYEAQ in the germline V gene (reference sequence). This CDR3 reads CASSPGQGATWEQFF. The CDR3 region has the DNA TGTGCTAGCAGTCCTGGACAGGGGGCAACTTGGGAGCAGTTCTTC.

This clone was seen a handful of times. The chain is built from TRBV6-5 and TRBJ2-7, with TRBD1 as a possible D gene (6 bases). V was clipped by 7 bases and J by 2 bases, with 9 bases between them. Per the germline V gene, CDR1 is MNHEY and CDR2 is SVGAGI. The CDR3 is 12 amino acids. CDR3 sequence: CASTGDAYEQYF. CDR3 nucleotide sequence: TGTGCCAGCACAGGGGACGCCTACGAGCAGTACTTC.

This clone was detected once. The chain couples TRBV30 to TRBJ1-4, with a tentative D call TRBD1 (5 bases). The CDR3 runs to 16 residues. From germline, CDR1 is GTSNPN and CDR2 SVGIG (reference sequence). Deletions cut 0 bases from V and 8 bases from J, with 19 bases between. For the CDR3, the DNA is TGTGCCTGGAGTGTCCGACCGGCACTAAAGGGGGAAAAACTGTTTTTT. Translating gives CAWSVRPALKGEKLFF.

V gene TRBV7-2 combines with J gene TRBJ1-2; D is ambiguous. The CDR3 totals 13 residues. Germline V lookup: CDR1 SGHTA, CDR2 FQGNSA. The germline V and J ends were trimmed by 2 bases and 5 bases, with 9 bases remaining between them. In DNA form, the CDR3 reads TGTGCCAGCAGCTTAAAGGGAGAGTATGGCTACACCTTC. This translates into CASSLKGEYGYTF.

The chain recombines TRBV7-9 with TRBJ1-6; perhaps TRBD1 as D (5 bases). Trimming cost V 4 bases and J 5 bases, with 12 bases left between them. The CDR3 loop spans 15 amino acids. In germline, CDR1 is SEHNR, CDR2 FQNEAQ (reference sequence). In DNA, the CDR3 is TGTGCCAGCAGCTCCATTCAGGGTAATAATTCACCCCTCCACTTT. Translating it yields CASSSIQGNNSPLHF.

V is TRBV24-1 and J is TRBJ2-4; perhaps TRBD2 as D (7 bases). CDR1 is KGHDR, CDR2 SFDVKD, per germline. Trimming shortened V by 5 bases and J by 5 bases, and 12 bases separated the two germline ends. This CDR3 comprises 14 residues. The CDR3 bases are TGTGCCACCAGTGCGGGGGGCAGTGAAAACATTCAGTACTTC. The encoded protein is CATSAGGSENIQYF.

The rearrangement joins TRBV9 to TRBJ2-7; 7 nucleotides align to TRBD2. The CDR3 has 14 residues. Looked up from germline, CDR1 is SGDLS and CDR2 is YYNGEE. The V segment lost 3 bases and the J segment 0 bases; nucleotides outside the gene matches: 3. CDR3 residues: CASSDGGNSYEQYF. The CDR3 coding sequence is TGTGCCAGCAGCGACGGGGGGAACTCCTACGAGCAGTACTTC. Full variable domain (outside the CDR3, taken from reference TRBV9 and TRBJ2-7): DSGVTQTPKHLITATGQRVTLRCSPRSGDLSVYWYQQSLDQGLQFLIQYYNGEERAKGNILERFSAQQFPDLHSELNLSSLELGDSALYFCASSDGGNSYEQYFGPGTRLTVT.

This rearrangement joins TRBV18 to TRBJ2-1; a weak D match, TRBD2 (5 bases). CDR1 is KGHSH and CDR2 is LQKENI in the germline V gene. The V end lost 3 bases, the J end lost 1 base, and 16 bases lay between the germline ends. The CDR3 has 17 amino acids. As DNA, the CDR3 is TGTGCCAGCTCACCCCGTCCTCAGCGGACTTCCTACAATGAGCAGTTCTTC. This translates into CASSPRPQRTSYNEQFF.

V is TRBV6-6 and J is TRBJ2-7; D is uncertain. The germline CDR1 and CDR2 sequences are MNHNY and SVGAGI (reference sequence). The CDR3 is 14 residues long. V was shortened by 0 bases and J by 7 bases, with 13 bases between the two germline ends. This CDR3 is CASSYSTLYREQYF. CDR3 bases: TGTGCCAGCAGTTACTCGACTCTTTATCGGGAGCAGTACTTC.

The gene calls are TRBV5-1 and TRBJ2-7, with 10 positions matching TRBD1. CDR1 SGHRS and CDR2 YFSETQ come from the germline V gene. With 4 bases clipped from V and 3 bases from J, the junction kept 10 bases outside the gene matches. The CDR3 has 16 amino acids. CDR3 sequence (DNA): TGCGCCAGCAGCATCACCGGGACAGGGGTACTCTACGAGCAGTACTTC. This translates into CASSITGTGVLYEQYF.